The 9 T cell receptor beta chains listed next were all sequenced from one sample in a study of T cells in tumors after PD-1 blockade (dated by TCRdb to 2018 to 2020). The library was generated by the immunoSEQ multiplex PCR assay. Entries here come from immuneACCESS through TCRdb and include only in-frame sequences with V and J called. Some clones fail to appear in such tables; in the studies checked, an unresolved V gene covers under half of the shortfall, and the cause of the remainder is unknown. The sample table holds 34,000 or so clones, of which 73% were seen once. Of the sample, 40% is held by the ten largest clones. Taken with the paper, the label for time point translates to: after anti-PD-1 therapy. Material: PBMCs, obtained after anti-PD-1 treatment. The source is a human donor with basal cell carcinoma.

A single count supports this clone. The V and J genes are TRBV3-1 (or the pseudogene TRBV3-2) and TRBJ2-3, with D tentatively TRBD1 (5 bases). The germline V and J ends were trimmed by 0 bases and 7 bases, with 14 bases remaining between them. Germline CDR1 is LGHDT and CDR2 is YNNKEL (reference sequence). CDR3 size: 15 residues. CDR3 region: CASSQDPFQGNTQYF. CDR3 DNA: TGTGCCAGCAGCCAAGACCCCTTTCAGGGCAATACGCAGTATTTT.

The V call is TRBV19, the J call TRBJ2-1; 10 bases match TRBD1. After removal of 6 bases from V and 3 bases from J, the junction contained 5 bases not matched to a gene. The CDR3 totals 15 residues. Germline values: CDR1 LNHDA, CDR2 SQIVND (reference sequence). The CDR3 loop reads CASRPGTGVYNEQFF. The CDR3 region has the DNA TGTGCCAGTAGACCCGGGACAGGGGTCTACAATGAGCAGTTCTTC.

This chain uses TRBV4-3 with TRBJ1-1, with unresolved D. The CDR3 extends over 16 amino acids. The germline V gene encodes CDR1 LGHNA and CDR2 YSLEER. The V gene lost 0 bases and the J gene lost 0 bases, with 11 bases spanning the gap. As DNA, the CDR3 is TGCGCCAGCAGCCAAGACGGAGGAGCGATGAACACTGAAGCTTTCTTT. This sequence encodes CASSQDGGAMNTEAFF.

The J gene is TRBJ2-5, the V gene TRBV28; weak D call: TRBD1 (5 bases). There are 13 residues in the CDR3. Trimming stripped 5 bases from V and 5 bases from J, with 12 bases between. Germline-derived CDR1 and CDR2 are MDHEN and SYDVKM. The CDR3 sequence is CASSTPGKETQYF. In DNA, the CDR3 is TGTGCCAGCAGTACCCCAGGGAAGGAGACCCAGTACTTC.

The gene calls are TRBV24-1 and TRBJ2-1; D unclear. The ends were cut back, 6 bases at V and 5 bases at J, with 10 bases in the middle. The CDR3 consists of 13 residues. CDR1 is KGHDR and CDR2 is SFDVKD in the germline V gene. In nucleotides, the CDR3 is TGTGCCACCAGTTCGCCCCATAACAATGAGCAGTTCTTC. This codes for CATSSPHNNEQFF.

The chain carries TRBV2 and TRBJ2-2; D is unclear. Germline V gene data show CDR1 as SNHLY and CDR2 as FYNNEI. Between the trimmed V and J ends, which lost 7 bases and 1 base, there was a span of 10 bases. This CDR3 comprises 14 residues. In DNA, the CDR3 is TGTGCCAGCATAAGTGGTAGGAACACCGGGGAGCTGTTTTTT. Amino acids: CASISGRNTGELFF.

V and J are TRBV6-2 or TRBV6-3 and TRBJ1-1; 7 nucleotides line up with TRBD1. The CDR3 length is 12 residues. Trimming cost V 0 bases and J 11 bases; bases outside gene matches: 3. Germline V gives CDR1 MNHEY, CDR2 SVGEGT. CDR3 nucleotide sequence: TGTGCCAGCAGTTACTCGGGGACAGCGGCTTTCTTT. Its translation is CASSYSGTAAFF.

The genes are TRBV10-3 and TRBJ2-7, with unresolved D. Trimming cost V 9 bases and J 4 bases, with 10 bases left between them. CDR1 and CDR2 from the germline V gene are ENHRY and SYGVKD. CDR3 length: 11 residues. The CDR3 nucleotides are TGTGCCATATCTACCGGTTACGAGCAGTACTTC. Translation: CAISTGYEQYF.

Written as DNA, the CDR3 is TGTGCCAGCAGCTTAGGCGGGGGCCCAAGCACAGATACGCAGTATTTT. Translation gives CASSLGGGPSTDTQYF. The V and J genes are TRBV7-2 and TRBJ2-3; maybe TRBD2 (7 bases). Germline V gene lookup returns CDR1 SGHTA and CDR2 FQGNSA. This CDR3 spans 16 amino acids. V was clipped by 1 base and J by 0 bases, with 11 bases between them. Drawing the rest from reference TRBV7-2 and TRBJ2-3, the complete variable domain is GAGVSQSPSNKVTEKGKDVELRCDPISGHTALYWYRQSLGQGLEFLIYFQGNSAPDKSGLPSDRFSAERTGGSVSTLTIQRTQQEDSAVYLCASSLGGGPSTDTQYFGPGTRLTVL.